This T cell receptor beta chain was sequenced for a study of T-cell reconstitution after alpha-beta-depleted transplantation in children. Broader study findings: Expanded clones from the graft, numbering several hundred, reportedly supplied alpha-beta T cells about two months after transplant.

This clonotype occurred many times. As yet, its antigen is unknown. Molecular barcoding with unique molecular identifiers was used for the TCRbeta library. TCRdb re-analysed the PCR reads in MiXCR, keeping a single row per CDR3 protein. The table includes roughly 500,000 distinct CDR3 sequences, 8% to 11% detected once. With V trimmed by 4 bases and J by 5 bases, 0 bases remained unmatched. CDR1 is LNHDA and CDR2 is SQIVND in the germline V gene (reference sequence). The CDR3 length is 14 residues. The V and J genes are TRBV19 and TRBJ2-1; 12 bases match TRBD2. This clonotype was obtained from a child aged 2-15 years with inherited bone marrow failure, due to receive a stem cell transplant. The starting material was PBMCs, obtained before TCRalphabeta/CD19-depleted stem cell transplant. The CDR3: CASSRLAGDNEQFF. The CDR3 nucleotides read TGTGCCAGTAGTAGACTAGCGGGAGACAATGAGCAGTTCTTC.